This passage covers 9 T cell receptor beta chains from one sample sequenced in a study of cytomegalovirus exposure and HLA in healthy donors. Researchers ran the PCR with 60 Vbeta and 13 Jbeta primers. The repertoire was sequenced with immunoSEQ multiplex PCR; TCRdb's copy has only in-frame clones and lacks some. The data hold about 89,000 clones, with more than 70% observed a single time. The material sequenced was PBMCs. These receptors were obtained from a man younger than 45 in good health and CMV-seronegative.

The chain employs TRBV15 and TRBJ2-7; 7 bases are a match to TRBD1. Losses at the gene ends were 2 bases for V and 4 bases for J; bases not matched to a gene: 8. In germline, CDR1 is LNHNV, CDR2 YYDKDF (reference sequence). The CDR3 extends over 15 amino acids. The CDR3 DNA reads as TGTGCCACCAGCAGAAAAGGGGGACAGCAGTACGAGCAGTACTTC. It codes for CATSRKGGQQYEQYF.

The chain recombines TRBV28 with TRBJ1-3, with D possibly being TRBD1 (5 bases). The length of the CDR3 is 15 residues. V dropped 2 bases and J dropped 0 bases, with 8 bases sitting between them. Looked up from germline, CDR1 is MDHEN and CDR2 is SYDVKM. This CDR3 is CASSLDRLSGNTIYF. The CDR3 bases are TGTGCCAGCAGTTTAGACAGACTCTCTGGAAACACCATATATTTT.

This chain connects TRBV4-1 to TRBJ1-1, with D unresolved. The CDR3 spans 19 residues. Germline assignment: CDR1 MGHRA and CDR2 YSYEKL. Trimming cost V 0 bases and J 1 base, with 21 bases left between them. CDR3 residues: CASSQDIPAYGRSNTEAFF. The CDR3 bases are TGCGCCAGCAGCCAAGATATCCCCGCTTATGGCAGATCGAACACTGAAGCTTTCTTT.

This chain connects TRBV5-1 to TRBJ2-5; possibly TRBD2 for D (5 bases). The CDR3 totals 13 residues. V lost 4 bases and J lost 5, with 12 bases in between. Germline values: CDR1 SGHRS, CDR2 YFSETQ. CDR3 sequence (DNA): TGCGCCAGCAGCAGAACTAGTACGGAGACCCAGTACTTC. Protein product: CASSRTSTETQYF.

V and J are TRBV2 and TRBJ2-6; TRBD1 aligns across 11 bases. Germline values: CDR1 SNHLY, CDR2 FYNNEI. The CDR3 has 18 residues. Germline trimming cut 5 bases from V and 1 base from J; bases unmatched to any gene: 7. The DNA of the CDR3 is TGTGCCAGCAGTCTGGACAGGGGGCGCGGATCTGGGGCCAACGTCCTGACTTTC. Protein: CASSLDRGRGSGANVLTF.

The rearrangement joins TRBV7-9 to TRBJ1-3, with TRBD1 as a possible D gene (6 bases). The V gene's germline CDR1 is SEHNR and CDR2 FQNEAQ (reference sequence). There are 16 residues in the CDR3. Trimming shortened V by 8 bases and J by 0 bases, and 17 bases separated the two germline ends. The CDR3 DNA sequence: TGTGCCAGCCATCCCCCGGACAGACGCTCTGGAAACACCATATATTTT. Amino acids: CASHPPDRRSGNTIYF.

V is TRBV5-5 and J is TRBJ1-1, with 9 bases matching TRBD1. This CDR3 is built from 14 residues. Trimming cost V 3 bases and J 6 bases; bases outside gene matches: 6. From germline, CDR1 is SGHKS and CDR2 YYEKEE (reference sequence). This chain's CDR3 is CASSSDRGGSEAFF. The CDR3, as DNA: TGTGCCAGCAGCTCGGACAGGGGTGGTTCTGAAGCTTTCTTT.

The V and J genes are TRBV19 and TRBJ1-2; tentative D call: TRBD1 (5 bases). Trimming stripped 8 bases from V and 8 bases from J, with 15 bases between. This CDR3 region has 12 residues. Germline CDR1 reads LNHDA; CDR2 reads SQIVND (reference sequence). The CDR3 region has the DNA TGTGCCAGTGGAGAAAGGGGTCTCGGCTACACCTTC. The encoded protein is CASGERGLGYTF.

The chain uses TRBV9 and TRBJ2-7; D is undetermined. V lost 0 bases and J lost 6, with 10 bases in between. The CDR3 is 13 amino acids. Germline V gives CDR1 SGDLS, CDR2 YYNGEE. The CDR3 DNA is TGTGCCAGCAGCGTAGGGATCACTACCGAGCAGTACTTC. Residues: CASSVGITTEQYF.